Listed here are 22 T cell receptor beta chains from one sample, sequenced in a study of T cell repertoires in cytomegalovirus infection (dated by TCRdb to the late 2010s). Their antigen targets remain unknown. Sequencing was performed on an Illumina HiSeq 1500. TCRdb ran its own pipeline on the public reads, namely fastp trimming at Q25 and MiXCR clone calling, and kept in-frame beta chains. Rows with one shared CDR3 protein collapse into an entry with the most common genes and DNA. Here the sample has hundreds of thousands of distinct CDR3 sequences; approximately 32% occur a single time. The ten largest clonotypes hold roughly 12% of the sample. The treatment or condition label on this specimen signifies: in vitro stimulation with specific CMV peptide epitopes to enrich CMV-specific T cells. Here the sequenced sample was cultured CD8+ T cells from PBMCs, taken from culture after CMV antigen stimulation. Receptor source: a human donor in good health (CMV status not recorded). Some clones in this sample may be carry-over from other donors' samples.

This chain uses TRBV27 with TRBJ1-6; a weak D match, TRBD1 (5 bases). From germline, CDR1 is MNHEY and CDR2 SMNVEV (reference sequence). The CDR3 spans 15 residues. V shed 2 bases and J shed 6 bases, with 11 bases lying between them. CDR3 sequence (DNA): TGTGCCAGCAGTTTAGAAGGGACTCCTAATTCACCCCTCCACTTT. Its translation is CASSLEGTPNSPLHF.

J is TRBJ2-7 and V is TRBV3-1; tentative D call: TRBD2 (5 bases). Germline V gives CDR1 LGHDT, CDR2 YNNKEL (reference sequence). This CDR3 comprises 15 residues. V lost 5 bases, J lost 0 bases, and 14 bases lay in between. The CDR3: CASSEAPGNSYEQYF. CDR3 sequence (DNA): TGTGCCAGCAGCGAAGCCCCGGGGAACTCCTACGAGCAGTACTTC.

The gene calls are TRBV29-1 and TRBJ1-2, with D perhaps TRBD1 (5 bases). Trimming cost V 5 bases and J 4 bases, with 11 bases left between them. The germline V gene encodes CDR1 SQVTM and CDR2 ANQGSEA. The CDR3 is made up of 12 amino acids. CDR3 region: CSVTGQSYGYTF. The CDR3 DNA follows: TGCAGCGTTACGGGGCAGTCCTATGGCTACACCTTC.

The chain links TRBV19 to TRBJ2-5; D not resolved. This CDR3 contains 12 residues. CDR1 and CDR2 (germline): LNHDA, SQIVND (reference sequence). V was pared by 6 bases and J by 2 bases, with 7 bases between. The CDR3 loop is CASRSKQETQYF. The CDR3 DNA reads as TGTGCCAGTAGGTCCAAGCAAGAGACCCAGTACTTC.

Ten or more counts support this clonotype. This chain connects TRBV4-1 to TRBJ2-7, with 8 bases lining up with TRBD1. This CDR3 is built from 15 residues. Germline assignment: CDR1 MGHRA and CDR2 YSYEKL. Germline trimming cut 1 base from V and 6 bases from J; bases unmatched to any gene: 8. The CDR3 is CASSQARTGYTEQYF. The CDR3, as DNA: TGCGCCAGCAGCCAAGCAAGGACAGGGTATACCGAGCAGTACTTC.

The CDR3 coding sequence is TGTGCCATCAGTGACCCGGGACAGGGGGCGTTCTATGGCTACACCTTC. This translates into CAISDPGQGAFYGYTF. V gene TRBV10-3 combines with J gene TRBJ1-2; 12 nucleotides match TRBD1. The J segment lost 4 bases and the V segment lost 3 bases, leaving 6 bases of the junction unmatched. The germline gives CDR1 ENHRY, CDR2 SYGVKD. The CDR3 runs 16 residues.

This clonotype was observed a handful of times. CDR3 in DNA: TGTGCCAGCAGGATACAGGGCGTAGGGAACACTGAAGCTTTCTTT. Translating it yields CASRIQGVGNTEAFF. The V call is TRBV27, the J call TRBJ1-1; the D gene is possibly TRBD1 (6 bases). Germline CDR1 and CDR2: MNHEY and SMNVEV (reference sequence). The CDR3 has 15 residues. The V gene lost 6 bases and the J gene lost 1 base, with 15 bases spanning the gap.

This clonotype was seen ten or more times. This rearrangement joins TRBV7-2 to TRBJ2-5; D gene uncertain. This CDR3 has 14 amino acids. CDR1 SGHTA and CDR2 FQGNSA come from the germline V gene. Trimming removed 2 bases from V and 0 bases from J, with 7 bases in between. The CDR3 region has the DNA TGTGCCAGCAGCTTAAGCCAGGACCAAGAGACCCAGTACTTC. Protein product: CASSLSQDQETQYF. Variable domain in full (rest from reference TRBV7-2 and TRBJ2-5): GAGVSQSPSNKVTEKGKDVELRCDPISGHTALYWYRQSLGQGLEFLIYFQGNSAPDKSGLPSDRFSAERTGGSVSTLTIQRTQQEDSAVYLCASSLSQDQETQYFGPGTRLLVL.

The chain links TRBV5-1 to TRBJ1-2, with D uncertain. Per germline, CDR1 SGHRS and CDR2 YFSETQ. V lost 3 bases and J 4 bases, leaving 10 bases between the germline ends. The CDR3 spans 13 residues. Written as DNA, the CDR3 is TGCGCCAGCAGCTCAAACCGGGTCTATGGCTACACCTTC. It translates to CASSSNRVYGYTF.

The chain combines TRBV4-1 with TRBJ1-4; D ambiguous. V lost 3 bases and J 8 bases, leaving 13 bases between the germline ends. Germline V gene lookup returns CDR1 MGHRA and CDR2 YSYEKL. This CDR3 contains 14 residues. The CDR3 DNA reads as TGCGCCAGCAGCCATCAGGACGCAGAAGAAAAACTGTTTTTT. It codes for CASSHQDAEEKLFF.

The sample holds a few counts of this clonotype. The chain is built from TRBV7-2 and TRBJ2-3; TRBD2 agrees at 8 bases. The CDR3 runs 15 residues. CDR1 is SGHTA, CDR2 FQGNSA, per germline. V trimming: 5 bases; J trimming: 3 bases; junction bases outside the gene matches: 7. This CDR3 reads CASSTLAGYTDTQYF. CDR3 nucleotide sequence: TGTGCCAGCAGCACCTTAGCGGGGTATACAGATACGCAGTATTTT.

In this sample, this clonotype turned up a few times. The chain recombines TRBV29-1 with TRBJ2-1, with a tentative D call TRBD2 (5 bases). Germline V gene data show CDR1 as SQVTM and CDR2 as ANQGSEA. This CDR3 contains 13 residues. Trimming pared 4 bases from V and 4 bases from J, leaving 11 bases between. CDR3 DNA sequence: TGCAGCGTTGGAACGGGGTTTTACAATGAGCAGTTCTTC. It encodes CSVGTGFYNEQFF.

The chain's CDR3 is CASREHGGHDEQYV. The CDR3 bases are TGTGCCAGCAGAGAGCATGGGGGGCACGACGAGCAGTACGTC. The rearrangement uses TRBV27 and TRBJ2-7; D tentatively fits TRBD1 or TRBD2 (6 bases each). In germline, CDR1 is MNHEY, CDR2 SMNVEV (reference sequence). The CDR3 is 14 residues long. The V end was cut by 6 bases, the J end by 5 bases, with 17 bases between.

The chain is built from TRBV6-1 and TRBJ1-5, with D perhaps TRBD1 (6 bases). Trimming removed 3 bases from V and 3 bases from J, with 12 bases in between. The CDR3 totals 15 residues. Germline-derived CDR1 and CDR2 are MNHNS and SASEGT. This CDR3 reads CASSERRGFNQPQHF. CDR3 in DNA: TGTGCCAGCAGTGAGAGGAGGGGGTTCAATCAGCCCCAGCATTTT.

The V call is TRBV15, the J call TRBJ2-1; TRBD1 might be the D (6 bases). Trimming pared 5 bases from V and 8 bases from J, leaving 16 bases between. The V gene's germline CDR1 is LNHNV and CDR2 YYDKDF (reference sequence). The CDR3 is 14 residues long. CDR3 sequence (DNA): TGTGCCACCAGCCGCGACAGGTTTGTGGATGAGCAGTTCTTC. Translating it yields CATSRDRFVDEQFF.

This clonotype was found once. V and J are TRBV6-2 or TRBV6-3 and TRBJ2-3, with 9 nucleotides matching TRBD1. The CDR3 sequence is 15 residues long. Germline loops: CDR1 MNHEY, CDR2 SVGEGT. Unmatched junction bases numbered 6, after V lost 2 bases and J lost 6 bases. The CDR3: CASSYGTGGRDTQYF. Here the CDR3 DNA reads TGTGCCAGCAGTTACGGAACAGGGGGCAGGGATACGCAGTATTTT.

The chain employs TRBV27 and TRBJ2-3; 8 nucleotides agree with TRBD2. Losses at the gene ends were 5 bases for V and 3 bases for J; bases not matched to a gene: 10. Per the germline V gene, CDR1 is MNHEY and CDR2 is SMNVEV (reference sequence). This CDR3 comprises 16 residues. CDR3 coding DNA: TGTGCCAGCAGTCCCATCGGGGGGGGAGGAACAGATACGCAGTATTTT. Encoded protein: CASSPIGGGGTDTQYF.

The sample holds a few counts of this clonotype. The chain employs TRBV5-6 and TRBJ2-7, with 7 bases fitting TRBD1. The CDR3 sequence is 14 residues long. Germline lookup yields CDR1 SGHDT and CDR2 YYEEEE. V lost 0 bases, J lost 12 bases, and 12 bases stayed unmatched. The CDR3 DNA reads TGTGCCAGCAGCTTGGGACAGGGTACATCGGGTCGGTACGTC. It specifies CASSLGQGTSGRYV.

The V and J genes are TRBV6-2 or TRBV6-3 and TRBJ2-7; D remains unclear. V was cut by 6 bases and J by 3 bases, with 9 bases left in between. Germline V gene sequence: CDR1 MNHEY, CDR2 SVGEGT. This CDR3 has 12 residues. CDR3 region: CASRFGLYEQYF. CDR3 in DNA: TGTGCCAGCAGATTCGGGCTCTACGAGCAGTACTTC.

This clonotype was picked up a small number of times. The genes are TRBV19 and TRBJ1-2; 9 bases are a match to TRBD1. Trimming removed 5 bases from V and 3 bases from J; junction bases left unmatched: 7. The CDR3 runs to 15 residues. Germline values: CDR1 LNHDA, CDR2 SQIVND (reference sequence). The CDR3 is CASSPTGQGHYGYTF. The CDR3 DNA is TGTGCCAGTAGTCCGACGGGACAGGGCCACTATGGCTACACCTTC.

The rearrangement joins TRBV25-1 to TRBJ2-1, with a tentative D call TRBD2 (6 bases). Trimming stripped 1 base from V and 6 bases from J, with 19 bases between. CDR3 length equals 17 residues. The germline V gene has CDR1 MGHDK and CDR2 SYGVNS. CDR3 bases: TGTGCCAGCAGTGAATTGGAGGGGAAAGTAGGTAGCAATGAGCAGTTCTTC. Amino acid sequence: CASSELEGKVGSNEQFF. Variable domain in full (rest from reference TRBV25-1 and TRBJ2-1): EADIYQTPRYLVIGTGKKITLECSQTMGHDKMYWYQQDPGMELHLIHYSYGVNSTEKGDLSSESTVSRIRTEHFPLTLESARPSHTSQYLCASSELEGKVGSNEQFFGPGTRLTVL.

This clonotype came up many times. V is TRBV7-6 and J is TRBJ2-1; D unclear. Trimming took off 7 bases at V and 0 bases at J, with 10 bases between the two ends. This CDR3 spans 14 amino acids. Germline V lookup: CDR1 SGHVS, CDR2 FNYEAQ. Here the CDR3 DNA reads TGTGCCAGCACCGTCGGATACTCCTACAATGAGCAGTTCTTC. This sequence encodes CASTVGYSYNEQFF.